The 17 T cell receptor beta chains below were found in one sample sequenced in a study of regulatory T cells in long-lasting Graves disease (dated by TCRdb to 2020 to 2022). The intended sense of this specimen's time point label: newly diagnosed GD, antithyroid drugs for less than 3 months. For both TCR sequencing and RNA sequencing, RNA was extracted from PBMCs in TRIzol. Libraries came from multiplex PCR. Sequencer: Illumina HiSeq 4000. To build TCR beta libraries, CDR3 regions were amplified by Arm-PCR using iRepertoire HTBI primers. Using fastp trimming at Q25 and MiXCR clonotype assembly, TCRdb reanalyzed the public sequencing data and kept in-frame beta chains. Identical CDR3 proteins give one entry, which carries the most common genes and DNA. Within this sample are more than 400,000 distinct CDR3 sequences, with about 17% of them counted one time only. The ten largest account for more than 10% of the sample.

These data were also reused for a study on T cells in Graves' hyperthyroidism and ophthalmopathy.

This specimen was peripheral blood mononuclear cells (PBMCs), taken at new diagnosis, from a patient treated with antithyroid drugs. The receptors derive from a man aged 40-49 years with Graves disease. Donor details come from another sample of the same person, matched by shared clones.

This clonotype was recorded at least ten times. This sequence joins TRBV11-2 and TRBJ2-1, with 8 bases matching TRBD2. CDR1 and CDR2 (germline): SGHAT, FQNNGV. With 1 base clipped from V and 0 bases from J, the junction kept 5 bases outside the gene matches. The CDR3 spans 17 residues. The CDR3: CASSLVSGSHSYNEQFF. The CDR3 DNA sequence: TGTGCCAGCAGCTTAGTGAGCGGGAGTCACTCCTACAATGAGCAGTTCTTC.

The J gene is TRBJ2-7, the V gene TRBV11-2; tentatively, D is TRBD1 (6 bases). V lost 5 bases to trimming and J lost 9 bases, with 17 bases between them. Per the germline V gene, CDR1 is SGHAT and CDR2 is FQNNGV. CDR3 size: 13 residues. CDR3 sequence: CASSQTGLQGQYF. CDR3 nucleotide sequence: TGTGCCAGCAGCCAAACAGGGTTACAGGGGCAGTACTTC.

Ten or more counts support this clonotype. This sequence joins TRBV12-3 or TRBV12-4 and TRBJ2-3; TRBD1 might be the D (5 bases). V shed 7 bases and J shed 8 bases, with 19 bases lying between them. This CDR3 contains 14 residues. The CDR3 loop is CASISSGYGATQYF. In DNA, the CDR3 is TGTGCCAGCATTTCTTCAGGGTATGGAGCTACGCAGTATTTT.

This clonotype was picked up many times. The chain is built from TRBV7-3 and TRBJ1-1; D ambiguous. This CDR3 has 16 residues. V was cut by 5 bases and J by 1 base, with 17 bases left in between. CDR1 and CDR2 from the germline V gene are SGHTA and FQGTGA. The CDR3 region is CASSLPPGSGNTEAFF. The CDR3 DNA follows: TGTGCCAGCAGCCTACCACCGGGGTCAGGGAACACTGAAGCTTTCTTT.

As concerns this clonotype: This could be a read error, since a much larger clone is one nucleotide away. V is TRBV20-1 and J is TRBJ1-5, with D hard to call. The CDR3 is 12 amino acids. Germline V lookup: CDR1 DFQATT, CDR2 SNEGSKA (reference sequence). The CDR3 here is CSASPRNRPQHF. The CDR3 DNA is TGCAGTGCTTCCCCCCGGAATCGGCCCCAGCATTTT.

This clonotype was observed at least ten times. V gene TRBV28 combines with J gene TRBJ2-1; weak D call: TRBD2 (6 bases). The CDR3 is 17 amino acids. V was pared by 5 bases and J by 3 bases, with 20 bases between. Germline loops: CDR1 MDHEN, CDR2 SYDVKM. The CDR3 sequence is CASSPAGRGRFYNEQFF. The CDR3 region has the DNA TGTGCCAGCAGTCCGGCGGGGCGGGGTCGCTTCTACAATGAGCAGTTCTTC.

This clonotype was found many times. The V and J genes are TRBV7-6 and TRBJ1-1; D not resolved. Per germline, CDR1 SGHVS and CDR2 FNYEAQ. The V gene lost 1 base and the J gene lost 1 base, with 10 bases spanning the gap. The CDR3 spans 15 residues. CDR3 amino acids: CASSLVARENTEAFF. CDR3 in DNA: TGTGCCAGCAGCTTAGTTGCGCGGGAGAACACTGAAGCTTTCTTT.

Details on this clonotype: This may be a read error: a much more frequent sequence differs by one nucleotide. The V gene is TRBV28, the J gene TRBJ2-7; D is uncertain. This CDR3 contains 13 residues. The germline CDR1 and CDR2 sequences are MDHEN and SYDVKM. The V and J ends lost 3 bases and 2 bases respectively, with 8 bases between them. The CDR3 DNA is TGTGCCAGCAGTTTGGAGCTCCCCTACGAGCAGTACTTC. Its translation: CASSLELPYEQYF.

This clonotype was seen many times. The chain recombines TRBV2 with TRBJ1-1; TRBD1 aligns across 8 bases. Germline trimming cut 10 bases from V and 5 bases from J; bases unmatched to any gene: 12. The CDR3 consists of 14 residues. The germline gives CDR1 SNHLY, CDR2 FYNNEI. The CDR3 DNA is TGTGCCATCTTTTGGACAGGGAGAGATACTGAAGCTTTCTTT. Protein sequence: CAIFWTGRDTEAFF.

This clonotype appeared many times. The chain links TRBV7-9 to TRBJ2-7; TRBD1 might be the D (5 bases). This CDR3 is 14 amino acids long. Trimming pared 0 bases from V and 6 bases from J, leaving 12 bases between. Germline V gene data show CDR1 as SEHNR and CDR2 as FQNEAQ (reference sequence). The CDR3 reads CASSLAGRASEQYF. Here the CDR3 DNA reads TGTGCCAGCAGCTTAGCAGGCAGGGCGTCCGAGCAGTACTTC.

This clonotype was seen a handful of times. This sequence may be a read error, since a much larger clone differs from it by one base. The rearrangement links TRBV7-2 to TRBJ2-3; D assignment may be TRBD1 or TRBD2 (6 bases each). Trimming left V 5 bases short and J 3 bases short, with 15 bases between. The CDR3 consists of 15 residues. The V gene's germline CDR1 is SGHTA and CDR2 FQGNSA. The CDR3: CASSQDKGGTDTQYF. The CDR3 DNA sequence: TGTGCCAGCAGCCAAGACAAGGGGGGAACAGATACGCAGTATTTT. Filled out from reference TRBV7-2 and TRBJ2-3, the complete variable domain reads GAGVSQSPSNKVTEKGKDVELRCDPISGHTALYWYRQSLGQGLEFLIYFQGNSAPDKSGLPSDRFSAERTGGSVSTLTIQRTQQEDSAVYLCASSQDKGGTDTQYFGPGTRLTVL.

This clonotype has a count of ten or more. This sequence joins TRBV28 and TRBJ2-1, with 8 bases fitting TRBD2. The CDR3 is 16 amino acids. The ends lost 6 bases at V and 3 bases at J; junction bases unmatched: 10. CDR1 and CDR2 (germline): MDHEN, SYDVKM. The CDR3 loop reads CASRTFSGTGYNEQFF. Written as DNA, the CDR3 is TGTGCCAGCAGAACCTTTAGCGGGACGGGCTACAATGAGCAGTTCTTC.

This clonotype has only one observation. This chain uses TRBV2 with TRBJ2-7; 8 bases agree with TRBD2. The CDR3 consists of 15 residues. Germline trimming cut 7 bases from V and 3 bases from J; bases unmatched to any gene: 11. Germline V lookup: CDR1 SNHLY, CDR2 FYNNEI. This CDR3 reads CASNPGSGSIYEQYF. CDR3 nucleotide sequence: TGTGCCAGCAATCCGGGAAGCGGGAGTATCTACGAGCAGTACTTC.

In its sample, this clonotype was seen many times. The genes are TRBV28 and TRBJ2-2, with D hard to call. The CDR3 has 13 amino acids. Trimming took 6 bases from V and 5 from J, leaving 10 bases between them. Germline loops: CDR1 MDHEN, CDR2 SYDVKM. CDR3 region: CASRSLGTGELFF. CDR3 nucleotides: TGTGCCAGCAGGTCCCTGGGGACCGGGGAGCTGTTTTTT. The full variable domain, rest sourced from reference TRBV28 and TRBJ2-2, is DVKVTQSSRYLVKRTGEKVFLECVQDMDHENMFWYRQDPGLGLRLIYFSYDVKMKEKGDIPEGYSVSREKKERFSLILESASTNQTSMYLCASRSLGTGELFFGEGSRLTVL.

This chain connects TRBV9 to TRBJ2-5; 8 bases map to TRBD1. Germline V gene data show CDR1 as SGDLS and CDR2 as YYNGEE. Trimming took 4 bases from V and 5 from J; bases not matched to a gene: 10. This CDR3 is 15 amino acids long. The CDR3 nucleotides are TGTGCCAGCAGCCCCCGACAGGGGACGAGGGAGACCCAGTACTTC. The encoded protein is CASSPRQGTRETQYF. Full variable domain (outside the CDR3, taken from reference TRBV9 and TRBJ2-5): DSGVTQTPKHLITATGQRVTLRCSPRSGDLSVYWYQQSLDQGLQFLIQYYNGEERAKGNILERFSAQQFPDLHSELNLSSLELGDSALYFCASSPRQGTRETQYFGPGTRLLVL.

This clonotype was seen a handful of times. The CDR3 region has the DNA TGTGCCAGCAGCTGGGGGTTCTACGAGCAGTACTTC. Its translation: CASSWGFYEQYF. The chain has TRBV14 and TRBJ2-7; tentatively, D is TRBD1 or TRBD2 (5 bases each). The V gene's germline CDR1 is SGHDN and CDR2 FVKESK. V was pared by 5 bases and J by 3 bases, with 8 bases between. The length of the CDR3 is 12 residues.

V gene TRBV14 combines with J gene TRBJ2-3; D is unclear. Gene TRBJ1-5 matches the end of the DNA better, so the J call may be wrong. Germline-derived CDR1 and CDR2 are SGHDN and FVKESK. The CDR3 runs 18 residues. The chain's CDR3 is CASSQVGGGGRRTDTQHF. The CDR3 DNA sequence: TGTGCCAGCAGCCAAGTGGGAGGCGGCGGGAGGCGCACAGATACGCAGCATTTT.